The 31 T cell receptor beta chains presented below share a single source sample, sequenced in a study of cytomegalovirus exposure and HLA in healthy donors. The PCR was carried out with 60 Vbeta primers and 13 Jbeta primers. Clones were sequenced by immunoSEQ multiplex PCR, and TCRdb holds only the in-frame ones, with some missing. The table has some 150,000 clones, 72% seen once. The sample comprised PBMCs. Source of these receptors: a man aged 35 to 55 in good health and CMV-seronegative.

The J gene is TRBJ2-7, the V gene TRBV7-4; 12 nucleotides agree with TRBD2. The CDR3 runs to 19 residues. Germline loops: CDR1 SGHVT, CDR2 SQSDAQ. V shed 1 base, J shed 5 bases, and the junction held 15 bases outside the gene matches. The CDR3 here is CASSLESGQLAGGPNEQYF. The DNA of the CDR3 is TGTGCCAGCAGCTTAGAATCGGGACAGCTAGCGGGAGGGCCCAACGAGCAGTACTTC. The whole variable domain, filled in from reference TRBV7-4 and TRBJ2-7, reads GAGVSQSPRYKVAKRGRDVALRCDSISGHVTLYWYRQTLGQGSEVLTYSQSDAQRDKSGRPSGRFSAERPERSVSTLKIQRTEQGDSAVYLCASSLESGQLAGGPNEQYFGPGTRLTVT.

J is TRBJ1-5 and V is TRBV6-6; 9 positions agree with TRBD1. Germline-derived CDR1 and CDR2 are MNHNY and SVGAGI (reference sequence). The CDR3 has 15 residues. Trimming took 6 bases from V and 7 from J; bases not matched to a gene: 10. CDR3 nucleotides: TGTGCCAGCAGATTGTCACAGGGGGCGTCACAGCCCCAGCATTTT. Its translation is CASRLSQGASQPQHF.

This clone appeared a single time. V gene TRBV9 combines with J gene TRBJ2-2; 7 bases line up with TRBD2. V lost 3 bases, J lost 0 bases, and 5 bases stayed unmatched. The length of the CDR3 is 16 residues. CDR1 and CDR2 (germline): SGDLS, YYNGEE. The CDR3 nucleotides are TGTGCCAGCAGCGCAGCGGGACTATCGAACACCGGGGAGCTGTTTTTT. It yields the protein CASSAAGLSNTGELFF.

V gene TRBV4-2 combines with J gene TRBJ2-1; 8 bases line up with TRBD2. Germline V gene data show CDR1 as LGHNA and CDR2 as YNFKEQ. Trimming removed 0 bases from V and 2 bases from J; junction bases left unmatched: 3. This CDR3 is built from 16 residues. In nucleotides, the CDR3 is TGTGCCAGCAGCCAAGATGGTAGCGGGGCCTACAATGAGCAGTTCTTC. As protein: CASSQDGSGAYNEQFF.

This clone was seen only a few times. The same CDR3 arises from other DNA sequences in this sample as well. The V and J genes are TRBV19 and TRBJ1-5, with TRBD1 identical over 10 bases. Germline V CDR1 and CDR2: LNHDA, SQIVND (reference sequence). The junction had 5 bases not matched to a gene; V was cut back by 5 bases and J by 7 bases. The CDR3 consists of 14 residues. Here the CDR3 reads CASSLSDRGQPQHF. CDR3 DNA sequence: TGTGCCAGTAGTCTGTCGGACAGGGGGCAGCCCCAGCATTTT. Combining the CDR3 with reference TRBV19 and TRBJ1-5 gives the whole variable domain DGGITQSPKYLFRKEGQNVTLSCEQNLNHDAMYWYRQDPGQGLRLIYYSQIVNDFQKGDIAEGYSVSREKKESFPLTVTSAQKNPTAFYLCASSLSDRGQPQHFGDGTRLSIL.

V and J are TRBV5-1 and TRBJ1-1, with TRBD1 matching over 7 bases. V dropped 4 bases and J dropped 11; count of bases not matched to a gene: 11. CDR3 length equals 13 residues. CDR1 and CDR2 from the germline V gene are SGHRS and YFSETQ. CDR3 nucleotides: TGCGCCAGCAGCATTGGACAGGACCATCGGGCTTTCTTT. It translates to CASSIGQDHRAFF. Drawing the rest from reference TRBV5-1 and TRBJ1-1, the complete variable domain is KAGVTQTPRYLIKTRGQQVTLSCSPISGHRSVSWYQQTPGQGLQFLFEYFSETQRNKGNFPGRFSGRQFSNSRSEMNVSTLELGDSALYLCASSIGQDHRAFFGQGTRLTVV.

The chain recombines TRBV5-1 with TRBJ1-2, with 12 bases matching TRBD1. V was pared by 1 base and J by 14 bases, with 9 bases of the junction left unmatched. Germline V CDR1 and CDR2: SGHRS, YFSETQ. There are 14 residues in the CDR3. CDR3 in amino acids: CASSLWDRGPKVTF. CDR3 nucleotides: TGCGCCAGCAGCTTGTGGGACAGGGGGCCTAAGGTAACCTTC.

This chain uses TRBV6-5 with TRBJ2-4, with D perhaps matching TRBD2 (6 bases). Trimming cost V 0 bases and J 10 bases, with 16 bases left between them. Germline values: CDR1 MNHEY, CDR2 SVGAGI. The CDR3 covers 15 residues. CDR3 loop: CASSYSRLRGGIQYF. DNA of the CDR3: TGTGCCAGCAGTTACTCGAGACTGAGGGGAGGTATTCAGTACTTC.

The genes are TRBV5-6 and TRBJ1-5; 11 bases map to TRBD1. Germline-derived CDR1 and CDR2 are SGHDT and YYEEEE. The CDR3 is 16 amino acids. With V trimmed by 4 bases and J by 2 bases, 5 bases remained unmatched. The chain's CDR3 is CASSGRTGGGNQPQHF. In DNA form, the CDR3 reads TGTGCCAGCAGCGGGCGGACAGGGGGCGGCAATCAGCCCCAGCATTTT.

This chain uses TRBV18 with TRBJ1-1, with no clear D. The length of the CDR3 is 14 residues. V was pared by 6 bases and J by 4 bases, with 15 bases between. CDR1 is KGHSH, CDR2 LQKENI, per germline. The CDR3 is CASSRDGYGTEAFF. In DNA form, the CDR3 reads TGTGCCAGCTCCCGCGACGGGTACGGCACTGAAGCTTTCTTT.

In this sample, this clone turned up a few times. The chain employs TRBV11-2 and TRBJ2-7; TRBD2 agrees at 8 bases. Germline values: CDR1 SGHAT, CDR2 FQNNGV. J was trimmed by 3 bases and V by 4 bases; bases with no gene match: 8. CDR3 size: 15 residues. The CDR3 bases are TGTGCCAGCAGCTCCGTAGCGGGACGTATCTACGAGCAGTACTTC. Protein product: CASSSVAGRIYEQYF.

This rearrangement joins TRBV19 to TRBJ2-7; 7 bases agree with TRBD1. Losses at the gene ends were 3 bases for V and 5 bases for J; bases not matched to a gene: 10. This CDR3 is built from 15 residues. Germline values: CDR1 LNHDA, CDR2 SQIVND (reference sequence). CDR3 residues: CASSIDWRGGDEQYF. In nucleotides, the CDR3 is TGTGCCAGTAGTATTGATTGGCGAGGGGGCGACGAGCAGTACTTC.

This chain links TRBV7-9 with TRBJ2-7, with D perhaps TRBD1 (6 bases). The germline gives CDR1 SEHNR, CDR2 FQNEAQ (reference sequence). V was cut by 1 base and J by 8 bases, with 12 bases left in between. The CDR3 sequence is 13 residues long. DNA of the CDR3: TGTGCCAGCAGCTTAGGAACACAGGGAAAGCAGTACTTC. It yields the protein CASSLGTQGKQYF.

The V gene is TRBV15, the J gene TRBJ1-6; D remains unclear. The CDR3 is 15 residues long. Germline V CDR1 and CDR2: LNHNV, YYDKDF (reference sequence). Trimming pared 5 bases from V and 5 bases from J, leaving 13 bases between. CDR3 coding DNA: TGTGCCACCAGCCCTCGGACCGGGGATAATTCACCCCTCCACTTT. Translation: CATSPRTGDNSPLHF.

This clone came up a few times. This rearrangement joins TRBV6-1 to TRBJ1-2, with 7 bases lining up with TRBD1. The ends lost 2 bases at V and 4 bases at J; junction bases unmatched: 16. Germline V gene lookup returns CDR1 MNHNS and CDR2 SASEGT. The CDR3 sequence is 18 residues long. The CDR3: CASSEPPGQRPGFYGYTF. The CDR3 bases are TGTGCCAGCAGTGAACCTCCGGGACAGCGGCCCGGGTTCTATGGCTACACCTTC.

V and J are TRBV6-5 and TRBJ2-7; D perhaps matches TRBD2 (6 bases). CDR3 length equals 12 residues. Germline assignment: CDR1 MNHEY and CDR2 SVGAGI. Trimming removed 5 bases from V and 12 bases from J, with 17 bases in between. The DNA of the CDR3 is TGTGCCAGCAGTCAGGTCGGGGGATCGCTGTACTTC. It codes for CASSQVGGSLYF.

This clone was observed once. This chain links TRBV5-6 with TRBJ2-1, with 9 bases aligning to TRBD2. The CDR3 is made up of 15 amino acids. Unmatched junction bases numbered 4, after V lost 1 base and J lost 5 bases. Germline V gene sequence: CDR1 SGHDT, CDR2 YYEEEE. The CDR3 loop reads CASSLTSGSNNEQFF. In nucleotides, the CDR3 is TGTGCCAGCAGCTTGACTAGCGGGTCGAACAATGAGCAGTTCTTC. Filled out from reference TRBV5-6 and TRBJ2-1, the complete variable domain reads DAGVTQSPTHLIKTRGQQVTLRCSPKSGHDTVSWYQQALGQGPQFIFQYYEEEERQRGNFPDRFSGHQFPNYSSELNVNALLLGDSALYLCASSLTSGSNNEQFFGPGTRLTVL.

This chain uses TRBV4-1 with TRBJ2-7, with a weak D call TRBD1 (6 bases). Trimming removed 4 bases from V and 5 bases from J, with 9 bases in between. CDR1 and CDR2 (germline): MGHRA, YSYEKL. This CDR3 is built from 12 residues. For the CDR3, the DNA is TGCGCCAGCAGCCCACAGGGCAACGAGCAGTACTTC. Translating it yields CASSPQGNEQYF.

The sample holds one count of this clone. J is TRBJ1-5 and V is TRBV28; no reliable D call. This CDR3 region has 14 residues. The germline V and J ends were trimmed by 5 bases and 9 bases, with 17 bases remaining between them. Germline CDR1 and CDR2: MDHEN and SYDVKM. The CDR3: CASSRGQAPPPQHF. Written as DNA, the CDR3 is TGTGCCAGCAGTCGAGGGCAGGCGCCTCCGCCCCAGCATTTT.

This clone was observed a few times. The chain has TRBV19 and TRBJ2-7; 8 bases agree with TRBD1. The CDR3 spans 15 residues. The V gene end was trimmed by 3 bases and the J gene end by 5 bases; junction bases not matched to a gene: 9. Germline CDR1 LNHDA, CDR2 SQIVND (reference sequence). CDR3 bases: TGTGCCAGTAGTATGAGTCAGGGGGCGGGAAACGAGCAGTACTTC. This encodes CASSMSQGAGNEQYF.

The genes are TRBV5-1 and TRBJ2-2, with D possibly matching TRBD2 (5 bases). There are 14 residues in the CDR3. The V end was cut by 6 bases, the J end by 1 base, with 10 bases between. Germline CDR1 is SGHRS and CDR2 is YFSETQ. The chain's CDR3 is CASKARENTGELFF. The CDR3 DNA is TGCGCCAGCAAGGCTCGGGAGAACACCGGGGAGCTGTTTTTT.

The chain is built from TRBV7-9 and TRBJ2-7; TRBD1 matches at 8 bases. The CDR3 contains 15 residues. The V and J ends lost 1 base and 2 bases, in that order; junction bases with no gene match: 4. The germline V gene has CDR1 SEHNR and CDR2 FQNEAQ (reference sequence). CDR3 bases: TGTGCCAGCAGCTTAGAAGGGACAGGAACCTACGAGCAGTACTTC. Translation gives CASSLEGTGTYEQYF.

The chain joins TRBV28 to TRBJ2-1; 9 bases match TRBD2. The CDR3 is made up of 15 amino acids. The ends lost 5 bases at V and 4 bases at J; junction bases unmatched: 6. CDR1 is MDHEN, CDR2 SYDVKM, per germline. The CDR3 coding sequence is TGTGCCAGCAGTCCCCCGGGACTAGCATACAATGAGCAGTTCTTC. Translated, it gives CASSPPGLAYNEQFF. The full variable domain, with the rest looked up from reference TRBV28 and TRBJ2-1, is DVKVTQSSRYLVKRTGEKVFLECVQDMDHENMFWYRQDPGLGLRLIYFSYDVKMKEKGDIPEGYSVSREKKERFSLILESASTNQTSMYLCASSPPGLAYNEQFFGPGTRLTVL.

This clone has only one observation. V usage is TRBV10-1 and J usage is TRBJ2-6; 7 nucleotides line up with TRBD1. The junction had 2 bases not matched to a gene; V was cut back by 5 bases and J by 1 base. The CDR3 extends over 15 amino acids. CDR1 is WNHNN and CDR2 is SYGVQD in the germline V gene (reference sequence). This CDR3 is CASSPQGSGANVLTF. The CDR3 DNA reads TGCGCCAGCAGTCCACAGGGGTCTGGGGCCAACGTCCTGACTTTC.

The chain recombines TRBV5-1 with TRBJ2-3; TRBD2 agrees at 14 bases. After removal of 0 bases from V and 4 bases from J, the junction contained 10 bases not matched to a gene. Looked up from germline, CDR1 is SGHRS and CDR2 is YFSETQ. CDR3 size: 19 residues. The CDR3 sequence is CASSLGLAGLAGASDTQYF. CDR3 bases: TGCGCCAGCAGCTTGGGCCTAGCGGGACTAGCGGGGGCCTCAGATACGCAGTATTTT. The entire variable domain, with the rest obtained from reference TRBV5-1 and TRBJ2-3, is as follows: KAGVTQTPRYLIKTRGQQVTLSCSPISGHRSVSWYQQTPGQGLQFLFEYFSETQRNKGNFPGRFSGRQFSNSRSEMNVSTLELGDSALYLCASSLGLAGLAGASDTQYFGPGTRLTVL.

The rearrangement joins TRBV5-6 to TRBJ2-1, with TRBD2 as a possible D gene (6 bases). V was pared by 1 base and J by 9 bases, with 20 bases between. This CDR3 has 16 amino acids. CDR1 is SGHDT, CDR2 YYEEEE, per germline. The CDR3 bases are TGTGCCAGCAGCTTGAATGGGGGGACCTCCAATGGTGAGCAGTTCTTC. Its translation is CASSLNGGTSNGEQFF.

A word on this clone: At one of its ends the junction is not consistent with the germline gene, which may arise from a read error. V gene TRBV6-5 combines with J gene TRBJ1-2; possibly TRBD1 for D (6 bases). Per germline, CDR1 MNHEY and CDR2 SVGAGI. This CDR3 comprises 11 residues. CDR3 sequence reads: CASSQGMGYPF. CDR3 nucleotide sequence: TGTGCCAGCAGCCAGGGGATGGGCTACCCCTTC.

The chain employs TRBV27 and TRBJ2-2, with D perhaps matching TRBD1 (6 bases). The CDR3 sequence is 15 residues long. V was shortened by 5 bases and J by 5 bases, with 15 bases between the two germline ends. CDR1 and CDR2 from the germline V gene are MNHEY and SMNVEV (reference sequence). The CDR3 reads CASSQLRQVTGELFF. CDR3 bases: TGTGCCAGCAGTCAACTTCGACAGGTGACCGGGGAGCTGTTTTTT.

The rearrangement uses TRBV23-1 and TRBJ2-3; D is perhaps TRBD1 (6 bases). TRBV23-1 is filed as an ORF, its function uncertain. This CDR3 is 13 amino acids long. Trimming removed 3 bases from V and 4 bases from J, with 8 bases in between. The CDR3 sequence is CASSQGTPDTQYF. The CDR3 DNA sequence: TGCGCCAGCAGTCAGGGGACACCAGATACGCAGTATTTT.

The rearrangement joins TRBV30 to TRBJ1-4; D gene unclear. The CDR3 loop spans 13 amino acids. The V end lost 0 bases, the J end lost 8 bases, and 10 bases lay between the germline ends. Germline V CDR1 and CDR2: GTSNPN, SVGIG (reference sequence). CDR3 nucleotides: TGTGCCTGGAGTGTTTTAGTCGGGGAAAAACTGTTTTTT. Encoded protein: CAWSVLVGEKLFF.

This chain joins TRBV6-5 and TRBJ1-3; D unresolved. Trimming took 4 bases from V and 0 from J, leaving 10 bases between them. Germline CDR1 is MNHEY and CDR2 is SVGAGI. The CDR3 loop spans 15 amino acids. The CDR3 sequence is CASSFEGSSGNTIYF. The CDR3 DNA reads as TGTGCCAGCAGTTTCGAGGGCAGCTCTGGAAACACCATATATTTT.